Described below is a single T cell receptor beta chain sequence and its context. The study assigned cohorts using participant-reported clinical history. Sequencing used immunoSEQ multiplex PCR; TCRdb keeps in-frame clones, though not all of them. The sample holds about 330,000 clones; more than 85% are singletons and the top ten take roughly 20%. This record belongs to a study of blood T cell repertoires in COVID-19. Study as a whole: Sites in the United States, Italy and Spain provided acute and convalescent COVID-19 samples. In each case, the material was cDNA or gDNA derived from T cells, B-cell-depleted T cells, or PBMCs.

The source material was PBMCs or T cells enriched from blood (not recorded which). The TCR comes from a woman in her 30s who had recovered from COVID-19.

The chain's CDR3 is CASRVTGGSGYEQYF. In DNA form, the CDR3 reads TGTGCCAGCAGAGTCACAGGGGGCTCAGGGTACGAGCAGTACTTC. This chain connects TRBV28 to TRBJ2-7, with 9 bases that match TRBD1. This CDR3 has 15 amino acids. The junction had 10 bases not matched to a gene; V was cut back by 6 bases and J by 4 bases. CDR1 and CDR2 from the germline V gene are MDHEN and SYDVKM.